The 17 T cell receptor beta chains given below trace back to one sample, sequenced in a study of T cells in localized non-small cell lung cancer (dated by TCRdb to 2018 to 2021). Library prep was done by the immunoSEQ multiplex PCR assay. TCRdb stores this immuneACCESS table with in-frame sequences only. Part of the clones is absent; in the studies checked, under half of the shortfall reflects unresolved V genes, and no reason is known for the rest. The table for this sample lists approximately 54,000 clones; about 80% of them were counted only once. The ten largest clones represent about 20% of the sample. The sequencing here drew on peripheral blood, taken before any cancer treatment. Every receptor here comes from a female donor of 60 years or more with stage II squamous cell lung carcinoma.

The rearrangement joins TRBV6-5 to TRBJ2-2; D is possibly TRBD2 (5 bases). Looked up from germline, CDR1 is MNHEY and CDR2 is SVGAGI. The CDR3 is 13 residues long. V was pared by 7 bases and J by 5 bases, with 11 bases between. In nucleotides, the CDR3 is TGTGCCAGCACCCCACGGGGAACCGGGGAGCTGTTTTTT. Protein sequence: CASTPRGTGELFF.

V usage is TRBV4-2 and J usage is TRBJ2-1; D gene uncertain. Per germline, CDR1 LGHNA and CDR2 YNFKEQ. V gave up 2 bases and J gave up 8 bases, with 10 bases separating them. The CDR3 spans 13 residues. The CDR3 sequence is CASSQLGYHEQFF. CDR3 coding DNA: TGTGCCAGCAGCCAACTGGGGTATCATGAGCAGTTCTTC.

The chain uses TRBV9 and TRBJ1-2; maybe TRBD1 (5 bases). The V end lost 4 bases, the J end lost 14 bases, and 9 bases lay between the germline ends. Germline CDR1 reads SGDLS; CDR2 reads YYNGEE. This CDR3 has 9 amino acids. The CDR3 reads CASSPGLTF. CDR3 nucleotide sequence: TGTGCCAGCAGCCCAGGGTTAACCTTC.

The V gene is TRBV9, the J gene TRBJ1-2; 10 bases map to TRBD1. The V and J ends lost 7 bases and 2 bases, in that order; junction bases with no gene match: 5. The CDR3 runs to 14 residues. From germline, CDR1 is SGDLS and CDR2 YYNGEE. The DNA of the CDR3 is TGTGCCAGCCGAGGGACAGGGGACAACTATGGCTACACCTTC. Encoded protein: CASRGTGDNYGYTF.

In its sample, this clone was seen once. The J gene is TRBJ2-5, the V gene TRBV5-1; D remains unclear. The CDR3 runs to 15 residues. The germline V and J ends were trimmed by 0 bases and 1 base, with 10 bases remaining between them. Germline CDR1 SGHRS, CDR2 YFSETQ. As DNA, the CDR3 is TGCGCCAGCAGCTTGGAAGGCAGAGTCCAAGAGACCCAGTACTTC. This codes for CASSLEGRVQETQYF.

The J gene is TRBJ2-5, the V gene TRBV5-1, with TRBD2 matching over 11 bases. V dropped 4 bases and J dropped 5; count of bases not matched to a gene: 4. Germline V gives CDR1 SGHRS, CDR2 YFSETQ. The CDR3 loop spans 14 amino acids. CDR3 in DNA: TGCGCCAGCAGCGTTAGCGGGGGGGCGGAGACCCAGTACTTC. It encodes CASSVSGGAETQYF.

The gene calls are TRBV6-1 and TRBJ1-1; 9 bases fit TRBD1. The CDR3 runs to 15 residues. With V trimmed by 5 bases and J by 4 bases, 8 bases remained unmatched. Germline lookup yields CDR1 MNHNS and CDR2 SASEGT. CDR3 protein: CASSKKGQGGTEAFF. In DNA, the CDR3 is TGTGCCAGCAGTAAAAAGGGACAGGGAGGCACTGAAGCTTTCTTT.

The chain uses TRBV6-5 and TRBJ2-1; 7 nucleotides align to TRBD1. Germline CDR1 and CDR2: MNHEY and SVGAGI. The J segment lost 0 bases and the V segment lost 7 bases, leaving 3 bases of the junction unmatched. This CDR3 spans 14 amino acids. The CDR3 sequence is CASNTGVSYNEQFF. CDR3 DNA: TGTGCCAGCAATACAGGGGTCTCCTACAATGAGCAGTTCTTC.

The chain employs TRBV6-5 and TRBJ2-4, with unresolved D. The V end lost 4 bases, the J end lost 0 bases, and 7 bases lay between the germline ends. Germline CDR1 MNHEY, CDR2 SVGAGI. This CDR3 contains 14 residues. CDR3 sequence (DNA): TGTGCCAGCAGTTCGACATTAGCCAAAAACATTCAGTACTTC. Translating gives CASSSTLAKNIQYF.

The chain carries TRBV30 and TRBJ2-7; D ambiguous. Trimming took 5 bases from V and 3 from J, leaving 8 bases between them. The V gene's germline CDR1 is GTSNPN and CDR2 SVGIG (reference sequence). The CDR3 sequence is 11 residues long. Here the CDR3 DNA reads TGTGCCTGGGGAGCCAACTACGAGCAGTACTTC. Translation: CAWGANYEQYF.

The chain joins TRBV5-1 to TRBJ1-3; D is unclear. The V end lost 5 bases, the J end lost 4 bases, and 19 bases lay between the germline ends. The CDR3 length is 16 residues. Germline lookup yields CDR1 SGHRS and CDR2 YFSETQ. The chain's CDR3 is CASSNGGSLGGNTIYF. The CDR3 DNA is TGCGCCAGCAGTAATGGTGGCTCTCTGGGAGGAAACACCATATATTTT.

J is TRBJ1-1 and V is TRBV2; TRBD1 might be the D (6 bases). Trimming shortened V by 5 bases and J by 5 bases, and 18 bases separated the two germline ends. Germline values: CDR1 SNHLY, CDR2 FYNNEI. The CDR3 length is 15 residues. CDR3 nucleotide sequence: TGTGCCAGCAGTCAGACAGGTACAGCGGGTACTGAAGCTTTCTTT. This translates into CASSQTGTAGTEAFF.

Worth noting for this clone: A junction boundary mismatches the germline segment, possibly from a read error. CDR3 nucleotide sequence: TGCGCCAGCACCTTGTCGACTAGCGGGGGCGGGGATACGCAGTATTTT. It yields the protein CASTLSTSGGGDTQYF. This chain links TRBV5-1 with TRBJ2-3, with 12 bases fitting TRBD2. Germline assignment: CDR1 SGHRS and CDR2 YFSETQ. The CDR3 has 16 amino acids.

The chain employs TRBV18 and TRBJ2-6; D may be TRBD1 or TRBD2 (6 bases each). The CDR3 spans 17 residues. Germline values: CDR1 KGHSH, CDR2 LQKENI. Between the trimmed V and J ends, which lost 6 bases and 2 bases, there was a span of 17 bases. CDR3 residues: CASSPGVRGTGANVLTF. CDR3 nucleotides: TGTGCCAGCTCCCCGGGGGTCAGGGGAACTGGGGCCAACGTCCTGACTTTC.

The rearrangement joins TRBV5-1 to TRBJ1-6, with D perhaps matching TRBD1 (6 bases). V dropped 0 bases and J dropped 6 bases, with 13 bases sitting between them. Germline V gene lookup returns CDR1 SGHRS and CDR2 YFSETQ. This CDR3 has 16 amino acids. The CDR3 sequence: CASSLGQGMRNSPLHF. DNA for the CDR3: TGCGCCAGCAGCTTGGGTCAGGGGATGCGTAATTCACCCCTCCACTTT.

V usage is TRBV5-6 and J usage is TRBJ1-1; D remains ambiguous. Germline V gene sequence: CDR1 SGHDT, CDR2 YYEEEE. CDR3 length: 12 amino acids. Trimming shortened V by 0 bases and J by 4 bases, and 4 bases separated the two germline ends. In DNA form, the CDR3 reads TGTGCCAGCAGCTTGGGTGTCACTGAAGCTTTCTTT. Amino acids: CASSLGVTEAFF.

V usage is TRBV5-1 and J usage is TRBJ1-4, with D unclear. V was trimmed by 5 bases and J by 0 bases, leaving 11 bases between them. The CDR3 totals 15 residues. From germline, CDR1 is SGHRS and CDR2 YFSETQ. The CDR3 DNA reads as TGCGCCAGCAGAACGGACGGTGCAACTAATGAAAAACTGTTTTTT. It encodes CASRTDGATNEKLFF.